This T cell receptor (beta chain) is from a study of brain T cells in children with intractable seizures. Germline V gene lookup returns CDR1 KGHDR and CDR2 SFDVKD. This CDR3 region has 14 residues. Unmatched junction bases numbered 6, after V lost 5 bases and J lost 3 bases. At least one anti-epileptic drug was given before surgery. General study results and limits: HCMV serostatus was not known, and viral specificity came from CDR3 similarity only. Clones missing pre-surgery may reflect undersampling of that blood sample.

In regard to this clone: Its target is not known.

TCRdb keeps only in-frame clones here, not all; method: immunoSEQ multiplex PCR. The sample has over 95,000 clones, approximately 94% seen once; the top ten hold 3.5% to 4%. The input for sequencing was peripheral blood, taken at surgery. The clonotype originates from a boy in the first two years of life with hemimegalencephaly and intractable seizures. The V call is TRBV24-1, the J call TRBJ2-7; 7 bases are a match to TRBD1. In DNA, the CDR3 is TGTGCCACCAGTGCGTCAGGGGGACACTACGAGCAGTACTTC. Translation gives CATSASGGHYEQYF.